The rows below give T cell receptor beta chains drawn from one sample of a study of T cell repertoires in cytomegalovirus infection. One entry per CDR3 protein results from TCRdb running MiXCR on the reads. The table records fewer than 200,000 distinct CDR3 sequences, roughly 19% of them present only once. The sequencing input was PBMCs. The receptors here all came from a human donor in good health (CMV status not recorded). Some clones in this sample may be carry-over from other donors' samples. CDR3s include the opening cysteine and the closing phenylalanine or tryptophan. Each record gives: J gene, clone size, V gene, D gene, CDR3 protein, CDR3 DNA. A D gene is named only where the DNA matches it firmly. Clone size is stated in some rows and not others, as once, few, many or a class when expanded.

>TRBJ1-2|.|TRBV6-5|.
CASSYLGGEYGYTF
TGTGCCAGCAGTTACCTCGGGGGGGAATATGGCTACACCTTC
>TRBJ2-3|few|TRBV28|.
CASSLSQVGVTDTQYF
TGTGCCAGCAGTTTATCCCAAGTCGGGGTGACAGATACGCAGTATTTT
>TRBJ2-3|many|TRBV7-9|.
CASSHPTDTDTQYF
TGTGCCAGCAGCCACCCGACAGACACAGATACGCAGTATTTT
>TRBJ2-3|once|TRBV20-1|TRBD2
CSARDLAGVVDTQYF
TGCAGTGCTAGAGATCTAGCGGGAGTAGTCGATACGCAGTATTTT
>TRBJ2-7|many|TRBV7-2|.
CASSLARDREQYF
TGTGCCAGCAGCTTAGCGCGGGACAGAGAGCAGTACTTC
>TRBJ1-5|.|TRBV7-1|.
CASSYRVGDPQHF
TGTGCCAGCAGCTACAGGGTTGGCGATCCCCAGCATTTT
>TRBJ2-3|few|TRBV24-1|TRBD1
CATSDPDRVEDTQYF
TGTGCCACCAGTGACCCGGACAGGGTTGAAGATACGCAGTATTTT
>TRBJ2-1|few|TRBV2|.
CASKFLADNEQFF
TGTGCCAGCAAATTCCTAGCAGACAATGAGCAGTTCTTC
>TRBJ2-2|many|TRBV6-6|.
CASARERQNTGELFF
TGTGCCAGCGCTCGGGAGAGGCAGAACACCGGGGAGCTGTTTTTT
>TRBJ2-3|many|TRBV6-5|.
CASSYRLFGSTDTQYF
TGTGCCAGCAGTTACCGTCTTTTTGGAAGTACAGATACGCAGTATTTT
>TRBJ2-3|many|TRBV4-3|.
CASSQDPVFLDDTQYF
TGCGCCAGCAGCCAAGATCCAGTATTCTTAGATGATACGCAGTATTTT
>TRBJ2-1|few|TRBV7-3|TRBD2
CASSLTGTNNNEQFF
TGTGCCAGCAGCTTAACGGGGACTAATAACAATGAGCAGTTCTTC
>TRBJ1-1|few|TRBV29-1|.
CSVASRQSNTEAFF
TGCAGCGTTGCCTCAAGACAGTCGAACACTGAAGCTTTCTTT
>TRBJ2-1|many|TRBV7-2|.
CASSSQIIRNEQFF
TGTGCCAGCAGCTCCCAAATTATTCGCAATGAGCAGTTCTTC
>TRBJ2-6|.|TRBV29-1|.
CSVDEAGAANVLTF
TGCAGCGTTGACGAGGCAGGAGCGGCCAACGTCCTGACTTTC
>TRBJ2-1|.|TRBV20-1|.
CSARKIGGQFSYNEQFF
TGCAGTGCTAGGAAAATCGGCGGACAGTTCTCCTACAATGAGCAGTTCTTC
>TRBJ2-1|.|TRBV6-2/TRBV6-3|.
CASSPLTGEQFF
TGTGCCAGCAGTCCCTTGACCGGTGAGCAGTTCTTC
>TRBJ2-1|many|TRBV7-2|.
CASVWGGGGEQFF
TGTGCCAGCGTCTGGGGCGGGGGCGGTGAGCAGTTCTTC
>TRBJ1-5|.|TRBV28|TRBD1
CASILLDRPINQPQHF
TGTGCCAGCATACTTTTGGACAGGCCGATCAATCAGCCCCAGCATTTT
>TRBJ2-7|many|TRBV7-8|.
CASSLGPVGNEQYF
TGTGCCAGCAGCTTGGGACCGGTTGGAAACGAGCAGTACTTC
>TRBJ2-1|.|TRBV2|TRBD2
CASSAGTSGYNEQFF
TGTGCCAGCAGTGCTGGGACTAGCGGGTACAATGAGCAGTTCTTC
>TRBJ2-7|.|TRBV7-4|.
CASSPQRNEQYF
TGTGCCAGCAGTCCACAGAGAAACGAGCAGTACTTC
>TRBJ2-3|.|TRBV5-1|TRBD2
CASSVSGHNTDTQYF
TGCGCCAGCAGCGTTAGCGGGCATAACACAGATACGCAGTATTTT
>TRBJ2-2|.|TRBV19|TRBD2
CASSLVGGVTGELFF
TGTGCCAGTAGCCTCGTGGGAGGGGTGACCGGGGAGCTGTTTTTT